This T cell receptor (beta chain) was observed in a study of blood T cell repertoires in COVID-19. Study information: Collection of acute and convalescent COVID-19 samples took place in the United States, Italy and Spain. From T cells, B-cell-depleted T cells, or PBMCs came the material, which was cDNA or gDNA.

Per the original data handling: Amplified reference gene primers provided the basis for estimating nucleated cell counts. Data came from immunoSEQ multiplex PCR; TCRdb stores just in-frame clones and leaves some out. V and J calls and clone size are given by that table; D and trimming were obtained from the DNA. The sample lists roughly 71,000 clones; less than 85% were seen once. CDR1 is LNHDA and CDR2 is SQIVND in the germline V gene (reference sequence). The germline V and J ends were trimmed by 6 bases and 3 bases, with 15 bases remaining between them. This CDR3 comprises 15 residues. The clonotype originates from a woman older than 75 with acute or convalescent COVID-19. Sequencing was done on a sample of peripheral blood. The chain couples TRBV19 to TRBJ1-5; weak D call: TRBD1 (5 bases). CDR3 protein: CASSLWTNANQPQHF. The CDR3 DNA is TGTGCCAGTAGCTTATGGACAAACGCCAATCAGCCCCAGCATTTT.